This section outlines one TCR beta chain sequence together with its context. The source of the sample is a study of blood T cells in healthy people across ages. Germline V gene sequence: CDR1 SGHTA, CDR2 FQGNSA. The V end was cut by 1 base, the J end by 6 bases, with 12 bases between. The CDR3 has 14 amino acids. Those donating, healthy Caucasian individuals from Russia, were aged about 6 to 90. Combining a sample-barcoded 5' primer with a J-beta primer mix, a second PCR ran for 7 to 11 cycles. TCRdb redid the calling of the 5' RACE reads with MiXCR, one entry per CDR3 protein. The sample consists of hundreds of thousands of distinct CDR3 sequences, around 45% of them appearing once.

The TCR was taken from a man between 60 and 75 years old in good health. The sequenced material came from blood. The chain links TRBV7-2 to TRBJ1-1, with D hard to call. Written as DNA, the CDR3 is TGTGCCAGCAGCTTAGTGAGAGGCATCCCTGAAGCTTTCTTT. This sequence encodes CASSLVRGIPEAFF.